These 26 T cell receptor beta chains share one sample of origin, sequenced in a study of blood T cell repertoires in COVID-19. Repertoires were generated with immunoSEQ multiplex PCR, while TCRdb's copy carries only in-frame clones and drops some. This sample has under 250,000 clones, with around 86% found just once. The sequencing sample was made of PBMCs or T cells enriched from blood (not recorded which). These receptors were obtained from a man aged 40-49 years who had recovered from COVID-19.

The gene calls are TRBV19 and TRBJ1-5; 9 bases align to TRBD1. J gave up 4 bases and V 4 bases, and 5 bases lay outside the gene matches. This CDR3 spans 15 amino acids. Germline V gene data show CDR1 as LNHDA and CDR2 as SQIVND (reference sequence). CDR3 loop: CASSTDRGWNQPQHF. The CDR3 nucleotides read TGTGCCAGTAGTACGGACAGGGGATGGAATCAGCCCCAGCATTTT.

The chain joins TRBV30 to TRBJ2-1, with 7 bases matching TRBD1. J lost 2 bases, V lost 2 bases, and 3 bases had no gene match. CDR3 length: 14 residues. The V gene's germline CDR1 is GTSNPN and CDR2 SVGIG (reference sequence). CDR3 coding DNA: TGTGCCTGGAGTAGAGGACAGGCCTACAATGAGCAGTTCTTC. It is translated as CAWSRGQAYNEQFF. Variable domain in full (rest from reference TRBV30 and TRBJ2-1): SQTIHQWPATLVQPVGSPLSLECTVEGTSNPNLYWYRQAAGRGLQLLFYSVGIGQISSEVPQNLSASRPQDRQFILSSKKLLLSDSGFYLCAWSRGQAYNEQFFGPGTRLTVL.

This chain links TRBV15 with TRBJ1-1; 7 bases match TRBD1. V lost 1 base to trimming and J lost 5 bases; unmatched junction nucleotides: 1. The germline CDR1 and CDR2 sequences are LNHNV and YYDKDF (reference sequence). This CDR3 spans 13 amino acids. The CDR3 DNA reads TGTGCCACCAGCAGAGCGACAGGGACTGAAGCTTTCTTT. This sequence encodes CATSRATGTEAFF.

V gene TRBV10-3 combines with J gene TRBJ2-3; 11 bases align to TRBD1. Germline CDR1 and CDR2: ENHRY and SYGVKD. This CDR3 region has 13 residues. V was pared by 11 bases and J by 3 bases, with 4 bases of the junction left unmatched. The CDR3: CAGGTGGTDTQYF. DNA of the CDR3: TGTGCCGGGGGGACAGGGGGTACAGATACGCAGTATTTT.

V and J are TRBV14 and TRBJ2-7; the match to TRBD1 covers 8 bases. This CDR3 comprises 14 residues. CDR1 and CDR2 (germline): SGHDN, FVKESK. Losses at the gene ends were 8 bases for V and 1 base for J; bases not matched to a gene: 7. CDR3 sequence (DNA): TGTGCCAGCGCTCACCGGACAGGGTCCTACGAGCAGTACTTC. It codes for CASAHRTGSYEQYF.

This chain joins TRBV15 and TRBJ1-3; maybe TRBD1 (5 bases). The V end lost 1 base, the J end lost 0 bases, and 16 bases lay between the germline ends. The CDR3 has 18 amino acids. Per germline, CDR1 LNHNV and CDR2 YYDKDF (reference sequence). This CDR3 reads CATSRGFSSGSSGNTIYF. The CDR3 DNA reads as TGTGCCACCAGCAGAGGGTTTTCTTCAGGGTCCTCTGGAAACACCATATATTTT.

CDR3 protein: CASSLTTGIYGYTF. The CDR3 bases are TGTGCCAGCAGCTTGACGACAGGTATCTATGGCTACACCTTC. The chain couples TRBV5-5 to TRBJ1-2; a possible D gene is TRBD1 (6 bases). This CDR3 is built from 14 residues. Germline-derived CDR1 and CDR2 are SGHKS and YYEKEE (reference sequence). V was shortened by 1 base and J by 4 bases, with 11 bases between the two germline ends.

This clone appeared a few times. The rearrangement joins TRBV7-8 to TRBJ1-4, with a possible D match to TRBD1 (5 bases). The CDR3 is 15 amino acids. V was pared by 2 bases and J by 3 bases, with 10 bases between. Germline V gene sequence: CDR1 SGHVS, CDR2 FQNEAQ. The chain's CDR3 is CASSLNYRSNEKLFF. The CDR3 nucleotides read TGTGCCAGCAGCTTAAACTACAGGTCTAATGAAAAACTGTTTTTT.

The gene calls are TRBV7-2 and TRBJ2-7; 7 bases match TRBD2. The CDR3 totals 13 residues. V shed 5 bases, J shed 12 bases, and the junction held 13 bases outside the gene matches. Germline V gene sequence: CDR1 SGHTA, CDR2 FQGNSA. As DNA, the CDR3 is TGTGCCAGCAGCCGATCCTTGGGGGGGGGATTGTACTTC. This codes for CASSRSLGGGLYF.

V usage is TRBV10-1 and J usage is TRBJ1-2; a possible D gene is TRBD1 (5 bases). The CDR3 sequence is 14 residues long. Trimming pared 2 bases from V and 5 bases from J, leaving 12 bases between. The germline V gene encodes CDR1 WNHNN and CDR2 SYGVQD (reference sequence). The CDR3 protein is CASSEDRNRYGYTF. The CDR3 region has the DNA TGCGCCAGCAGTGAGGACAGAAACCGTTATGGCTACACCTTC.

This chain links TRBV15 with TRBJ2-5, with 11 bases identical to TRBD2. The ends lost 5 bases at V and 5 bases at J; junction bases unmatched: 4. Germline CDR1 reads LNHNV; CDR2 reads YYDKDF (reference sequence). The CDR3 loop spans 14 amino acids. CDR3: CATSLRTSGETQYF. The CDR3 coding sequence is TGTGCCACCAGCTTAAGGACTAGCGGGGAGACCCAGTACTTC.

This chain uses TRBV7-2 with TRBJ2-2; D call uncertain. V lost 1 base to trimming and J lost 5 bases, with 5 bases between them. The CDR3 is made up of 13 amino acids. Germline V gives CDR1 SGHTA, CDR2 FQGNSA. The DNA of the CDR3 is TGTGCCAGCAGCTTAGGGCCGACCGGGGAGCTGTTTTTT. Translation: CASSLGPTGELFF.

Only a few counts were recorded for this clone. The junction departs from the called germline gene at one end, perhaps through a read error. J is TRBJ1-6 and V is TRBV2, with 7 bases fitting TRBD1. The CDR3 consists of 14 residues. CDR1 and CDR2 (germline): SNHLY, FYNNEI. This CDR3 reads CAGSFLTGDSPLHF. The CDR3 region has the DNA TGTGCCGGCAGCTTCCTAACAGGGGATTCACCCCTCCACTTT.

Comments on this clone: Sequence at one end of the junction differs from germline and may be a read error. The V and J genes are TRBV6-6 and TRBJ2-7, with 10 bases fitting TRBD1. This CDR3 spans 13 amino acids. Germline V CDR1 and CDR2: MNHNY, SVGAGI (reference sequence). The CDR3 DNA reads TGTGCCAGCAGTTACCTAGGACAGGGGGAAGGGGACTTC. As protein: CASSYLGQGEGDF.

This clone was seen only once. This chain connects TRBV30 to TRBJ2-7; 10 bases align to TRBD1. The CDR3 spans 12 residues. Germline V gives CDR1 GTSNPN, CDR2 SVGIG (reference sequence). Trimming cost V 8 bases and J 4 bases; bases outside gene matches: 5. Written as DNA, the CDR3 is TGTGCCGCCCAGGGACAGGGGTACGAGCAGTACTTC. It translates to CAAQGQGYEQYF.

As to this clone: The same CDR3 also results from other DNA sequences found in this sample. The chain couples TRBV5-4 to TRBJ2-1, with 8 bases that match TRBD2. The CDR3 runs to 16 residues. The germline gives CDR1 SGHNT, CDR2 YYREEE (reference sequence). Trimming cost V 0 bases and J 2 bases; bases outside gene matches: 4. In nucleotides, the CDR3 is TGTGCCAGCAGCTTGGGGCTAGCGGGCGCCTACAATGAGCAGTTCTTC. The encoded protein is CASSLGLAGAYNEQFF.

The chain links TRBV30 to TRBJ1-2, with unresolved D. Germline V gives CDR1 GTSNPN, CDR2 SVGIG (reference sequence). This CDR3 contains 12 residues. Trimming stripped 2 bases from V and 8 bases from J, with 12 bases between. CDR3 coding DNA: TGTGCCTGGAGTCCCTATGAGGGCGGCTACACCTTC. It translates to CAWSPYEGGYTF.

This clone turned up a few times. The chain has TRBV18 and TRBJ1-1, with a tentative D call TRBD1 (6 bases). The CDR3 consists of 16 residues. CDR1 and CDR2 (germline): KGHSH, LQKENI. Trimming took 4 bases from V and 0 from J, leaving 15 bases between them. CDR3 sequence (DNA): TGTGCCAGCTCACGACAACCTCAGGGGCTGAACACTGAAGCTTTCTTT. Residues: CASSRQPQGLNTEAFF.

V and J are TRBV30 and TRBJ1-5, with a possible D match to TRBD1 (6 bases). The CDR3 spans 19 residues. Germline V gene data show CDR1 as GTSNPN and CDR2 as SVGIG (reference sequence). V shed 2 bases and J shed 1 base, with 24 bases lying between them. The CDR3 is CAWSPPGQTLLDSNQPQHF. The CDR3 DNA reads TGTGCCTGGAGTCCCCCGGGACAAACCCTCTTGGACAGCAATCAGCCCCAGCATTTT.

CDR3 bases: TGTGCCAGCAGCTTGGCTGCGAGGGCGGCTGGGGAGCAGTACTTC. This encodes CASSLAARAAGEQYF. The rearrangement uses TRBV7-9 and TRBJ2-7; the D gene is possibly TRBD2 (5 bases). The length of the CDR3 is 15 residues. V shed 3 bases and J shed 7 bases, with 19 bases lying between them. Germline lookup yields CDR1 SEHNR and CDR2 FQNEAQ (reference sequence).

The rearrangement links TRBV4-1 to TRBJ1-1, with D perhaps TRBD1 (6 bases). CDR1 MGHRA and CDR2 YSYEKL come from the germline V gene. Trimming took off 0 bases at V and 3 bases at J, with 8 bases between the two ends. The CDR3 is 14 residues long. The CDR3 DNA reads TGCGCCAGCAGCCAAGACTCAGGGGACACTGAAGCTTTCTTT. It encodes CASSQDSGDTEAFF.

The gene calls are TRBV5-1 and TRBJ1-2; D gene uncertain. Between the trimmed V and J ends, which lost 4 bases and 7 bases, there was a span of 17 bases. The CDR3 contains 14 residues. Germline V gives CDR1 SGHRS, CDR2 YFSETQ. As DNA, the CDR3 is TGCGCCAGCAGCCCAAATACCAACAACCGTGGCTACACCTTC. Translating it yields CASSPNTNNRGYTF.

The rearrangement links TRBV27 to TRBJ1-1, with 8 bases that match TRBD1. The CDR3 is 13 amino acids. Trimming cost V 4 bases and J 6 bases; bases outside gene matches: 4. Per germline, CDR1 MNHEY and CDR2 SMNVEV (reference sequence). The CDR3 reads CASSSTGAAEAFF. CDR3 sequence (DNA): TGTGCCAGCAGTTCGACAGGGGCCGCTGAAGCTTTCTTT.

Written as DNA, the CDR3 is TGTGCCAGCAGCTTACTGGGGCTCGAGACCCAGTACTTC. Encoded protein: CASSLLGLETQYF. The chain links TRBV7-9 to TRBJ2-5; tentative D call: TRBD1 (5 bases). Trimming cost V 2 bases and J 5 bases, with 9 bases left between them. CDR3 size: 13 residues. CDR1 and CDR2 from the germline V gene are SEHNR and FQNEAQ (reference sequence).

The V call is TRBV9, the J call TRBJ2-3; 7 bases are a match to TRBD1. The length of the CDR3 is 14 residues. Per germline, CDR1 SGDLS and CDR2 YYNGEE. The V gene end was trimmed by 1 base and the J gene end by 5 bases; junction bases not matched to a gene: 4. The CDR3 here is CASSVRQGVDTQYF. In DNA form, the CDR3 reads TGTGCCAGCAGCGTAAGGCAGGGGGTAGATACGCAGTATTTT.

The V gene is TRBV6-1, the J gene TRBJ1-6; 8 positions agree with TRBD1. J was trimmed by 0 bases and V by 2 bases; bases with no gene match: 9. The germline gives CDR1 MNHNS, CDR2 SASEGT. This CDR3 is 19 amino acids long. CDR3 in amino acids: CASSEPGQVISSYNSPLHF. As DNA, the CDR3 is TGTGCCAGCAGTGAACCGGGACAGGTTATCAGCTCCTATAATTCACCCCTCCACTTT.